This T cell receptor (beta chain) was sequenced in a study of T cell clonality in common variable immunodeficiency. Generated by immunoSEQ multiplex PCR, the TCRdb table keeps only in-frame clones and is missing some. The data show around 30,000 clones, with none appearing a single time. The study, taken as a whole, reports: In common variable immunodeficiency, TCR beta chains reportedly carried fewer deletions and N-nucleotide insertions.

This clone was seen repeatedly, ten times or more. Its specificity is not known. Read sequence stops 3 residues before the CDR3 end, and the germline J gene provides the missing end. Per germline, CDR1 SNHLY and CDR2 FYNNEI. This CDR3 region has 12 residues. This receptor was identified in a human donor with common variable immunodeficiency. The specimen sequenced was peripheral blood mononuclear cells. The gene calls are TRBV2 and TRBJ1-3; 7 nucleotides line up with TRBD1. CDR3 region: CASSLGQDTIYF. The sequenced CDR3 bases are TGTGCCAGCAGCCTCGGACAGGATACC.